This T cell receptor beta chain comes out of a study of cytomegalovirus exposure and HLA in healthy donors (dated by TCRdb to 2017 to 2019). In terms of the full investigation: In an earlier analysis of roughly 590 of the donors, 276 Gb of sequence data and approximately 120 million unique TCR beta sequences from about 179 million T cells were reported. The study aimed to test whether signatures of past pathogen exposure could be identified by cataloging public T cell receptors. Approximately 330 gigabases of sequencing data and 70 million to 95 million unique TCR sequences made up an early release that covered roughly 670 HLA-typed donors. A handful of DR-DQ haplotypes were handled as single units for association and clustering because linkage in the cohort was strong. Besides the first cohort of roughly 660 subjects, a separate validation cohort made up of 90 to 150 different subjects was used. High-throughput TCR immunosequencing, statistical association of individual TCRs with disease status, and machine learning were combined to predict cytomegalovirus infection status. Class I and class II HLA loci were covered by the typing at four-digit resolution. Alongside the repertoire data, information on donor age, sex, ethnicity and CMV serostatus was compiled. On average, approximately 250,000 unique TCR beta nucleotide sequences were sequenced per donor among a few hundred genotyped donors of the cohort, with approximately 18% of those sequences being non-productive. To decide whether each TCR beta V gene segment behaved as functional or pseudogenic, an earlier analysis of over 500 of the donors relied on high-throughput TCR beta sequencing. Using immunosequencing, the study profiled T cell repertoires from around 670 subjects and related those repertoires to cytomegalovirus serostatus. To study patterns of TCR occurrence, a later analysis re-analyzed previously published TCR beta repertoires from around 670 donors and added high-resolution HLA genotyping. Rather than using new phenotypic data, the later analysis identified candidate immune exposures from TCR beta sequences and from how often those sequences occurred across donors. Typing coverage varied by locus: roughly 629-640 donors for A, B, C, DRB1 and DQB1; approximately 500 for DQA1; 606 for DPA1; some 470 for DPB1. Of the roughly 430 genotyped donors, 65% to 90% fell in the genetic ancestry cluster associated with self-reported Caucasian donors. All discovery cohort repertoires had been generated using a single sequencing platform. Genome-wide SNP genotypes for about 65% of the 666 donors were used in a later genetic analysis, which treated that subset as a discovery cohort. The paper's findings and limits, for the study overall: A group of highly shared sequence variants was considered likely to be a technical artifact of the sequencing pipeline. The 87-base-pair reads could not distinguish some IMGT-functional V segments, including TRBV6-2 and TRBV6-3, so those segments were excluded. Compared with the 666-donor mean, donors in an Asian-associated ancestry cluster had fewer N-insertions in productive TCRs, according to a later genetic analysis. The authors suggested that the approach could potentially be generalized to other disease states and immunological phenotypes. According to a later analysis, parvovirus B19, influenza, CMV and Epstein-Barr virus appeared linked to several top co-occurrence clusters. HLA typing was unavailable for some donors at each locus, so association tests used only the typed subset. A later genetic analysis associated a missense DCLRE1C variant with V-gene and J-gene trimming of TCR beta chains, and an independent cohort replicated the association. A further reported finding was that TCR beta sequences accurately predicted the HLA-A and HLA-B alleles for most subjects in the first cohort. In a later analysis, over 15,000 TCR beta sequences were associated with specific HLA alleles at a false discovery rate of 0.05. When HLA alleles, especially DR and DQ, strongly co-occurred, attributing TCR associations to individual alleles was difficult. While some public TCRs were present in many individuals, most TCR sequences turned up only very rarely across donors. The study listed 150 to 200 TCR beta chains as associated with cytomegalovirus. The classifier was reported to diagnose cytomegalovirus status with high specificity and sensitivity in both the original and validation cohorts. CMV serostatus was the only immune exposure information available for the cohort. According to a later analysis, most CMV-associated TCR beta chains appeared to be HLA-restricted, and the HLA associations seemed to be driven largely by CMV exposure. A later analysis found that HLA-associated TCR beta chains were more clonally expanded and had lower generation probabilities than equally common non-associated chains. Presence/absence analyses assumed roughly uniform sequencing depth across donors, an assumption that may not hold. An earlier analysis of around 540 of the donors showed that most TCR beta V segments appeared in productive rearrangements either about 90% or about 30% of the time, which broadly matched IMGT annotations. Because counts were too low, some 17 rarely observed V segments, including chromosome 9 orphons, were left out of the earlier analysis of 587 of the donors. In vitro tests confirmed that a few of the cytomegalovirus-associated TCR beta chains recognize cytomegalovirus antigens. In a later analysis, TCR association rates were found to vary across HLA loci, with the most associated TCRs seen for DRB1 alleles and the fewest for HLA-C alleles. Linkage disequilibrium might explain the correlated functional status among segregating V segments, but an unknown experimental factor could not be excluded. Only TCR beta chains were sequenced in this cohort, and the absence of alpha or paired-chain data limited detectable features.

The germline V gene specifies SGHTA as CDR1 and FQGNSA as CDR2. V is cut by 5 bases and J by 9 bases, and the space between the germline ends is 7 bases. The CDR3 runs 10 residues from the cysteine to the phenylalanine. Only the CDR3 portion is preserved as DNA: 30 bases, with reading frame beginning at the first base. The cohort comprised approximately 700 healthy bone marrow donors. Cohort members were all nominally healthy when sampled, although unrecorded immune exposures were likely present. The donor was CMV seronegative and was included in the group of around 320 seronegative cohort members. Each donor provided a peripheral blood sample, and peripheral blood mononuclear cells were used for TCR beta sequencing. The Qiagen DNeasy Blood Extraction Kit was used to extract genomic DNA from the blood cell samples. A word on this clone: The antigen it binds to is not known.

Library prep was done by the immunoSEQ multiplex PCR assay. The multiplex PCR relied on a mix of 60 forward primers for TCR Vbeta segments and 13 reverse primers for TCR Jbeta segments. Amplification of the CDR3 region of rearranged TCR beta genes was performed with a multiplex PCR assay on genomic DNA. The amplified TCR beta libraries were sequenced on the Illumina HiSeq System as 87-base-pair reads. On the authors' methods: In a later analysis, tens of millions of unique TCR beta chains were counted across the approximately 640 repertoires, and roughly 9.9 million of these chains were shared by at least two donors. Raw reads were error-corrected and collapsed into unique sequences by a nearest-neighbor algorithm in which closely related sequences were merged to remove PCR and sequencing errors. CDR3 sequences were aligned to IMGT reference sequences to assign V, D and J gene segments. For a sequence to be retained, a match of at least six nucleotides to both a V gene segment and a J gene segment was required. A rearrangement counted as productive if the CDR3 had no stop codons and remained in frame with V and J, and every other rearrangement counted as non-productive. CDR3 was defined by IMGT convention, running from the second conserved V-encoded cysteine to the conserved J-encoded phenylalanine. In an earlier analysis of some 550 of the donors, sequences lacking an unambiguous match to a single V gene segment were excluded. In an earlier analysis of some 590 of the donors, a V segment was called functional when productive rearrangements were above 56.7%, and segregating when the standard deviation between donors exceeded 5%. A statistical classification framework was built to diagnose cytomegalovirus status from the catalog of TCR beta chain sequences. In a later analysis, V and J genes were assigned by comparing TCR nucleotide sequences against IMGT/GENE-DB human TR gene sequences. In a later analysis, CDR3 sequences and most-parsimonious VDJ recombination scenarios were assigned using the TCRdist pipeline. In a later analysis, each TCR beta chain was defined by its CDR3 amino acid sequence together with its V-gene family, and reads without a unique V-gene family were excluded. To address suspected cross-contamination and a sequencing artifact, a later analysis removed around 590 highly shared, low-generation-probability nucleotide sequences. In a later analysis, a clonal expansion index was calculated for each public chain from normalized within-repertoire ranks of inferred template counts. In a later analysis, generation probabilities were computed with a VDJ recombination model fitted to out-of-frame rearrangements, and the resulting probabilities were checked against IGoR. In a later analysis, TCR-TCR, TCR-HLA and TCR-CMV co-occurrence was scored with hypergeometric tests, and a repertoire-size bias correction was applied to TCR pairs. False discovery rates were estimated in a later analysis by permuting HLA or CMV assignments 20 times. In a later analysis, co-occurring TCRs were grouped using DBSCAN, and TCRdist sequence similarity was added for clustering within HLA-allele-positive subsets. For co-occurrence clustering, repertoires with fewer than 30,000 or more than 120,000 public chains were excluded, along with 4 to 6 repertoires with anomalous nucleotide sharing. TCRdb took over this immuneACCESS table, retaining in-frame rearrangements with V and J assigned. Such tables are incomplete; in checked studies, under half of the missing clones stem from an unresolved V gene, and the remainder is unexplained. The DNA was the basis for D and trimming; V, J and clone size are from that table. The sample's table lists a count of 130,000 to 150,000 clones. The ten top clones hold about 0.96% of the sample.

The chain employs TRBV7-2 and TRBJ1-1; the D gene cannot be resolved reliably. The source of this sequence is a male donor in good health and CMV-seronegative. Sample: PBMCs. The DNA reads as follows: TGTGCCAGCAGCGAATGGCAAGCTTTCTTT. This yields the protein CASSEWQAFF.